These 10 T cell receptor beta chains originate from one sample sequenced in a study of blood T cell repertoires in COVID-19. Sequenced by immunoSEQ multiplex PCR; TCRdb stores in-frame clones only, minus some. The sample yields 150,000 or so clones, around 79% seen once. Material: peripheral blood. Receptors originate from a woman between 65 and 79 years old with COVID-19, enrolled during active disease.

This sequence joins TRBV14 and TRBJ2-3; 9 bases agree with TRBD2. The germline V gene has CDR1 SGHDN and CDR2 FVKESK. This CDR3 spans 16 amino acids. V shed 2 bases, J shed 1 base, and the junction held 4 bases outside the gene matches. This chain's CDR3 is CASSQKRGARTDTQYF. The CDR3, as DNA: TGTGCCAGCAGCCAAAAGCGGGGGGCACGCACAGATACGCAGTATTTT.

The V gene is TRBV4-1, the J gene TRBJ1-2; D is possibly TRBD1 (5 bases). The CDR3 is 16 amino acids. V gave up 3 bases and J gave up 0 bases, with 14 bases separating them. Germline V gene lookup returns CDR1 MGHRA and CDR2 YSYEKL. CDR3 nucleotides: TGCGCCAGCAGCCAGACAGCAGGAGCCACTAACTATGGCTACACCTTC. Amino acids: CASSQTAGATNYGYTF.

The J gene is TRBJ1-5, the V gene TRBV5-1; D is unclear. The germline V and J ends were trimmed by 0 bases and 6 bases, with 7 bases remaining between them. The CDR3 covers 13 residues. CDR1 and CDR2 (germline): SGHRS, YFSETQ. The CDR3 region has the DNA TGCGCCAGCAGCTTGGGCGAGGGTCAGCCCCAGCATTTT. It codes for CASSLGEGQPQHF.

The chain joins TRBV10-2 to TRBJ2-7; D is possibly TRBD1 (5 bases). Trimming removed 3 bases at V and 7 bases at J, with 16 bases between. CDR3 length: 14 amino acids. CDR1 and CDR2 (germline): WSHSY, SAAADI. CDR3 region: CASSDWTSWLEQYF. The CDR3 bases are TGCGCCAGCAGTGATTGGACATCCTGGTTGGAGCAGTACTTC.

The chain carries TRBV7-2 and TRBJ1-3, with D uncertain. CDR1 and CDR2 (germline): SGHTA, FQGNSA. Trimming shortened V by 1 base and J by 0 bases, and 7 bases separated the two germline ends. The CDR3 sequence is 15 residues long. The CDR3 coding sequence is TGTGCCAGCAGCTTAGACCCCGGCTCTGGAAACACCATATATTTT. As protein: CASSLDPGSGNTIYF. The full variable domain, completed using reference TRBV7-2 and TRBJ1-3, is GAGVSQSPSNKVTEKGKDVELRCDPISGHTALYWYRQSLGQGLEFLIYFQGNSAPDKSGLPSDRFSAERTGGSVSTLTIQRTQQEDSAVYLCASSLDPGSGNTIYFGEGSWLTVV.

Concerning this clone itself: The sample holds other DNA sequences that translate to the same CDR3. V gene TRBV6-5 combines with J gene TRBJ1-2, with TRBD1 as a possible D gene (6 bases). V shed 6 bases and J shed 4 bases, with 6 bases lying between them. The CDR3 sequence is 11 residues long. CDR1 and CDR2 (germline): MNHEY, SVGAGI. The chain's CDR3 is CASRQGYGYTF. In nucleotides, the CDR3 is TGTGCCAGCAGACAGGGCTATGGCTACACCTTC.

This clone was detected only a few times. The CDR3 DNA sequence: TGTGCCAGCAGTGAGACCCGCGGACAGTTCGTCAAAGCTTTCTTT. This codes for CASSETRGQFVKAFF. The gene calls are TRBV2 and TRBJ1-1, with a possible D match to TRBD1 (6 bases). The length of the CDR3 is 15 residues. CDR1 is SNHLY, CDR2 FYNNEI, per germline. V shed 3 bases and J shed 9 bases, with 20 bases lying between them.

This chain joins TRBV5-6 and TRBJ1-4; TRBD1 matches at 8 bases. The CDR3 sequence is 14 residues long. Germline-derived CDR1 and CDR2 are SGHDT and YYEEEE. The V and J ends lost 4 bases and 7 bases, in that order; junction bases with no gene match: 6. The CDR3 here is CASSVTGAGEKLFF. The CDR3 nucleotides read TGTGCCAGCAGCGTGACAGGGGCGGGTGAAAAACTGTTTTTT.

The rearrangement links TRBV30 to TRBJ2-7; unclear D gene. The CDR3 contains 11 residues. CDR1 GTSNPN and CDR2 SVGIG come from the germline V gene (reference sequence). The V end was cut by 3 bases, the J end by 5 bases, with 8 bases between. The CDR3 nucleotides read TGTGCCTGGAGCGAAGCGCACGAGCAGTACTTC. Translated: CAWSEAHEQYF.

The rearrangement uses TRBV12-3 or TRBV12-4 and TRBJ1-1, with D possibly matching TRBD1 (6 bases). V lost 4 bases and J 5 bases, leaving 11 bases between the germline ends. This CDR3 has 13 amino acids. CDR3 bases: TGTGCCAGCAGTTCCAAACAGGGAACTGAAGCTTTCTTT. Translated: CASSSKQGTEAFF.